The rows below give T cell receptor beta chains drawn from one sample of a study of early T cells in non-severe SARS-CoV-2 infection. TCRdb passed the 5' RACE reads through MiXCR, listing each CDR3 protein once. The sample has around 58,000 distinct CDR3 sequences; roughly 13% are singletons. The sample comprised whole blood. The receptors here all came from an adult who was a healthcare worker with PCR-confirmed SARS-CoV-2 infection or an uninfected control (not recorded which). The CDR3 runs from the conserved cysteine through the conserved F or W. The D gene is left open where the match is weak. Clone sizes are given selectively: once, few, many, or a class where the clone is expanded.

>TRBJ1-2|.|TRBV12-3/TRBV12-4|.
TGTGCCAGCAGCCAGGTGTTCAGGGTCGGCTACACCTTC
CASSQVFRVGYTF
>TRBJ1-2|.|TRBV5-4|few
TGTGCCAGCAGCCGAGGCACGGGTGACTATGGCTACACCTTC
CASSRGTGDYGYTF
>TRBJ2-3|.|TRBV9|.
TGTGCCAGCAGCGTAAAGCCAAGCCCGGACACAGATACGCAGTATTTT
CASSVKPSPDTDTQYF
>TRBJ2-1|TRBD2|TRBV20-1|.
TGCAGTGCGACCTCCGGGACTAGCGGGTCCTACAATGAGCAGTTCTTC
CSATSGTSGSYNEQFF
>TRBJ1-1|.|TRBV13|many
TGTGCCAGCAGGGCAGGGGCGGTGGTCGACACTGAAGCTTTCTTT
CASRAGAVVDTEAFF
>TRBJ1-1|TRBD1|TRBV20-1|.
TGCAGTGCCACAGCATGGACAGGGGGGACTGAAGCTTTCTTT
CSATAWTGGTEAFF
>TRBJ1-4|.|TRBV11-2|many
TGTGCCAGCAGCTTCCAAGAGTGGGAGAATGAAAAACTGTTTTTT
CASSFQEWENEKLFF
>TRBJ2-7|TRBD2|TRBV18|.
TGTGCCAGCTCACCATCGCTAGCGGGGAGCTCCTACGAGCAGTACTTC
CASSPSLAGSSYEQYF
>TRBJ2-3|TRBD2|TRBV3-1|few
TGTGCCAGCAGCCAAGACCCTAGCGGGGGCTTCACAGATACGCAGTATTTT
CASSQDPSGGFTDTQYF
>TRBJ2-7|.|TRBV29-1|few
TGCAGCGCCGGAGGGACCACCCAAGAGCAGTACTTC
CSAGGTTQEQYF
>TRBJ2-3|TRBD1|TRBV5-8|.
TGTGCCAGCAGCATCGGACAGGGGAGGACAGATACGCAGTATTTT
CASSIGQGRTDTQYF
>TRBJ2-7|.|TRBV10-3|.
TGTGCCATCAGCCCCGGACATTCCTACGAGCAGTACTTC
CAISPGHSYEQYF
>TRBJ1-2|.|TRBV30|few
TGTGCCTGGGCAGGGTCCGGCTACACCTTC
CAWAGSGYTF
>TRBJ1-1|.|TRBV7-9|.
TGTGCCAGCAGCTTAGCGGGGACAATTGAAGCTTTCTTT
CASSLAGTIEAFF
>TRBJ2-7|TRBD2|TRBV6-5|once
TGTGCCAGCAGTTATCGGGGGGGCGAGCAGTACTTC
CASSYRGGEQYF
>TRBJ1-5|.|TRBV15|few
TGTGCCACCAGCAGCCGGCGGGGAGGTAGCAATCAGCCCCAGCATTTT
CATSSRRGGSNQPQHF
>TRBJ2-1|TRBD2|TRBV27|many
TGTGCCAGCAGTTTTCGGGGCGGGAGGTATCACAATGAGCAGTTCTTC
CASSFRGGRYHNEQFF
>TRBJ2-4|TRBD2|TRBV20-1|many
TGCAGTGCTAGAGACCAGGGACTAGCGGGAGTGGGAGTTGTCAAAAACATTCAGTACTTC
CSARDQGLAGVGVVKNIQYF
>TRBJ2-7|.|TRBV5-1|few
TGCGCCAGCAGCTTGACTGTCTCGGGAGAGCAGTACTTC
CASSLTVSGEQYF
>TRBJ2-7|.|TRBV11-2|.
TGTGCCAGCAGGGGGACCCCCGGAGAGGCTTACGAGCAGTACTTC
CASRGTPGEAYEQYF
>TRBJ2-1|TRBD1|TRBV10-3|.
TGTGCCATCAGGGGGACAGGGGAGGGCAATGAGCAGTTCTTC
CAIRGTGEGNEQFF
>TRBJ2-1|TRBD2|TRBV6-6|few
TGTGCCAGCAGTCCTAGACTAGCGGGAGTGCTCAATGAGCAGTTCTTC
CASSPRLAGVLNEQFF
>TRBJ2-3|TRBD2|TRBV19|.
TGTGCCAGTTCCGCTAGCGGGAGGTCTAGCACAGATACGCAGTATTTT
CASSASGRSSTDTQYF
>TRBJ1-5|TRBD1|TRBV6-1|.
TGTGCCAGCAGTGAGTACAGGGGTCAGCCCCAGCATTTT
CASSEYRGQPQHF
>TRBJ2-1|.|TRBV20-1|many
TGCAGTGCTAGAGTGATAATGGGGTACAATGAGCAGTTCTTC
CSARVIMGYNEQFF
>TRBJ2-7|TRBD2|TRBV4-2|many
TGTGCCAGCAGCCAAGATGTAGTCGGGACTAGCGGGAGAGCCTACGAGCAGTACTTC
CASSQDVVGTSGRAYEQYF
>TRBJ2-1|.|TRBV12-3/TRBV12-4|few
TGTGCCAGCAGCCACACATCCGAGCAGTTCTTC
CASSHTSEQFF
>TRBJ2-1|.|TRBV20-1|many
TGCAGTGCTGGAGACAGCCACAATGAGCAGTTCTTC
CSAGDSHNEQFF
>TRBJ1-6|TRBD1|TRBV6-6|many
TGTGCCAGCGACAGGGGTTATAATTCACCCCTCCACTTT
CASDRGYNSPLHF
>TRBJ2-7|.|TRBV7-8|few
TGTGCCAGCAGCTCCGGACCGAACTACGAGCAGTACTTC
CASSSGPNYEQYF
>TRBJ1-4|.|TRBV7-2|many
TGTGCCAGCAGCATCGCACAGGGATTCGCAACTAATGAAAAACTGTTTTTT
CASSIAQGFATNEKLFF
>TRBJ2-2|TRBD1|TRBV20-1|.
TGCAGTGCTAGAGACGTACAGGGGGTCGGGGAGCTGTTTTTT
CSARDVQGVGELFF
>TRBJ1-1|.|TRBV5-1|many
TGCGCCAGCAGCTTGAGGGACACTGAAGCTTTCTTT
CASSLRDTEAFF
>TRBJ1-2|.|TRBV20-1|few
TGCAGTGCTAGAGATATTACGGAAGCTAACTATGGCTACACCTTC
CSARDITEANYGYTF
>TRBJ1-1|.|TRBV7-2|many
TGTGCCAGCAGCTCCAAAGGAGGGGGGGCGAACACTGAAGCTTTCTTT
CASSSKGGGANTEAFF
>TRBJ2-4|TRBD1|TRBV6-5|many
TGTGCCAGCAGTTCCAAACCTACCACAGGGGTTGGCAAAAACATTCAGTACTTC
CASSSKPTTGVGKNIQYF
>TRBJ2-5|TRBD2|TRBV3-1|.
TGTGCCAGCAGCCGCCAAGTAGCGGGTCGGGGAGAGACCCAGTACTTC
CASSRQVAGRGETQYF
>TRBJ2-5|TRBD2|TRBV6-6|many
TGTGCCAGCAGTTACTCGACTAGCGGGGACTACCAAGAGACCCAGTACTTC
CASSYSTSGDYQETQYF
>TRBJ2-7|.|TRBV24-1|many
TGTGCCACCAGGCCGGGTGGTGACTCCTACGAGCAGTACTTC
CATRPGGDSYEQYF
>TRBJ1-1|.|TRBV11-2|few
TGTGCCAGCAGCTCCCCCCGAGAGTACACTGAAGCTTTCTTT
CASSSPREYTEAFF
>TRBJ2-3|.|TRBV7-6|many
TGTGCCAGCAGCCCCCATCCAGCAGGGGGCACAGATACGCAGTATTTT
CASSPHPAGGTDTQYF
>TRBJ1-2|TRBD1|TRBV20-1|.
TGCAGTGCTGTAGTGGACAGGGGGCATGGCTACACCTTC
CSAVVDRGHGYTF